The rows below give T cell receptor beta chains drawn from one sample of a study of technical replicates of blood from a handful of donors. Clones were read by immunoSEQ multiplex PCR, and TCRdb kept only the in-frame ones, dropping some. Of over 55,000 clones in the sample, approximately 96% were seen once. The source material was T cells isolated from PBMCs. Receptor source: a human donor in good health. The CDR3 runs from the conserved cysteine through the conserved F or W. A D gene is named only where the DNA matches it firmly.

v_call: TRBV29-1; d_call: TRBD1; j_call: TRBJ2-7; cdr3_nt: TGCAGCGTTGAGGAACCGGGACAGGCCTACGAGCAGTACTTC; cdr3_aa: CSVEEPGQAYEQYF
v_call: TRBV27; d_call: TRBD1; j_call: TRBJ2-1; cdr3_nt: TGTGCCAGCAGTTCGCGGGGGACAGGGGAATACAATGAGCAGTTCTTC; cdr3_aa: CASSSRGTGEYNEQFF
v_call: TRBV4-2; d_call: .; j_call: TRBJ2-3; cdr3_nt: TGTGCCAGCAGCCAAGATAGGAGGGCAGATACGCAGTATTTT; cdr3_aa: CASSQDRRADTQYF
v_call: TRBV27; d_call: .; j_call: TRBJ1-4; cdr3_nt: TGTGCCAGCAGCTTTATCCCTAATGAAAAACTGTTTTTT; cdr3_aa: CASSFIPNEKLFF
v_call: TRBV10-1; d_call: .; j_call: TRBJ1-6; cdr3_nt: TGCGCCAGCAGCCCAAGACAGGATAATTCACCCCTCCACTTT; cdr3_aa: CASSPRQDNSPLHF
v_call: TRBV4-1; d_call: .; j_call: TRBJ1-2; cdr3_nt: TGCGCCAGCAGCCAAGTCGAGGGGGCTAACTATGGCTACACCTTC; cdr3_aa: CASSQVEGANYGYTF
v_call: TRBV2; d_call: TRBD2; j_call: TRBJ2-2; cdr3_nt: TGTGCCAGCAGTAAATTAGCGGGGGGCAACACCGGGGAGCTGTTTTTT; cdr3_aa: CASSKLAGGNTGELFF
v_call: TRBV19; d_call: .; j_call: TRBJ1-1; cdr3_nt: TGTGCCAGTAGTATCCTTGTGGGGAGGCACACTGAAGCTTTCTTT; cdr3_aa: CASSILVGRHTEAFF
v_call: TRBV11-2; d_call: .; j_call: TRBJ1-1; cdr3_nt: TGTGCCAGCAGCTTAGGTCAGGGAGGCCGCACTGAAGCTTTCTTT; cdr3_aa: CASSLGQGGRTEAFF
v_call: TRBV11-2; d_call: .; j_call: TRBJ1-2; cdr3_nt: TGTGCCAGCAGCCGGCCAGCGGACCCTAACTATGGCTACACCTTC; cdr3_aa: CASSRPADPNYGYTF
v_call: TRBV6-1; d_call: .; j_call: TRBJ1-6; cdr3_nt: TGTGCCAGCAGTGAAGGCATTGGGGGCAGGTCACCCCTCCACTTT; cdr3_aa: CASSEGIGGRSPLHF
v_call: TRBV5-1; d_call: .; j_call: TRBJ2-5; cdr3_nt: TGCGCCAGTTCATCCGGGACTCAGGGTTTGGAGACCCAGTACTTC; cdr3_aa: CASSSGTQGLETQYF
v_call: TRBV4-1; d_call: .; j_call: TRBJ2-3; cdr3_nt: TGCGCCAGCTCCCTCACGAGTCCTACTTACACAGATACGCAGTATTTT; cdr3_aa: CASSLTSPTYTDTQYF
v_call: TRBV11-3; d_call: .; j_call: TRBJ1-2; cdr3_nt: TGTGCCAGCAGCTTAGATATAGGGGCTGATGGCTACACCTTC; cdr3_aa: CASSLDIGADGYTF
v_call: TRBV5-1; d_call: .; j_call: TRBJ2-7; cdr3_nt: TGCGCCAGCAGCTCGGCTACCGGGAGAACCTACGAGCAGTACTTC; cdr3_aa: CASSSATGRTYEQYF
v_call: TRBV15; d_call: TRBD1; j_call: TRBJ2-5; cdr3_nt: TGTGCCACCAGCAGCTACGGACAGGGCAAAGAGACCCAGTACTTC; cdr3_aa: CATSSYGQGKETQYF